The 20 T cell receptor beta chains in this list originate from one sample, sequenced in a study of CXCR3-negative and CXCR3-positive naive CD8 T cells. UMI labels and 5' RACE were used to prepare the TRB cDNA libraries. TCRdb reprocessed the 5' RACE reads and keeps a single row for each CDR3 protein, giving no DNA. This repertoire includes roughly 50,000 distinct CDR3 sequences. Sample: memory CD8+ T cells from blood. The receptors originated from a human donor in good health. Some clones in this sample may be carry-over from other donors' samples.

V gene TRBV7-7 combines with J gene TRBJ2-7; the TCRdb call, TRBD1, lacks DNA for checking. From germline, CDR1 is SSHAT and CDR2 FNYEAQ (reference sequence). The CDR3 has 17 residues. CDR3 residues: CASSLTPGPPTPSEQYF.

The genes are TRBV7-3 and TRBJ2-1; TCRdb proposes TRBD1, but this gene call is untestable without DNA. The CDR3 is 17 amino acids. Germline values: CDR1 SGHTA, CDR2 FQGTGA. This CDR3 is CASSLTPLGGSYNEQFF.

This chain uses TRBV28 with TRBJ2-7. The CDR3 runs to 12 residues. Germline V gives CDR1 MDHEN, CDR2 SYDVKM. CDR3 in amino acids: CASSKDSYEQYF.

V gene TRBV11-2 combines with J gene TRBJ2-1. Germline V gene data show CDR1 as SGHAT and CDR2 as FQNNGV. The CDR3 has 17 amino acids. The CDR3 is CASSLSLEPSSYNEQFF. The full variable domain, completed using reference TRBV11-2 and TRBJ2-1, is EAGVAQSPRYKIIEKRQSVAFWCNPISGHATLYWYQQILGQGPKLLIQFQNNGVVDDSQLPKDRFSAERLKGVDSTLKIQPAKLEDSAVYLCASSLSLEPSSYNEQFFGPGTRLTVL.

The rearrangement joins TRBV20-1 to TRBJ1-5; TCRdb lists TRBD1, though no DNA is available to test this call. This CDR3 contains 15 residues. Per the germline V gene, CDR1 is DFQATT and CDR2 is SNEGSKA (reference sequence). CDR3: CSARDRGDSNQPQHF.

The chain carries TRBV4-1 and TRBJ2-5. The V gene's germline CDR1 is MGHRA and CDR2 YSYEKL. The CDR3 is made up of 13 amino acids. The CDR3 sequence: CASSQSGEQTQYF.

The chain recombines TRBV29-1 with TRBJ2-1; lacking DNA, the TRBD1 call made by TCRdb goes unchecked. This CDR3 comprises 17 residues. Germline V lookup: CDR1 SQVTM, CDR2 ANQGSEA. This CDR3 reads CSTLGQGGPYGNNEQFF.

The chain carries TRBV7-3 and TRBJ2-1; TCRdb lists TRBD2, though no DNA is available to test this call. Germline V gene lookup returns CDR1 SGHTA and CDR2 FQGTGA. CDR3 length: 15 residues. CDR3 sequence reads: CASSMGLAGTNEQFF.

The chain combines TRBV20-1 with TRBJ1-5; TCRdb indicates TRBD1, and absent DNA this call remains unverified. Germline loops: CDR1 DFQATT, CDR2 SNEGSKA (reference sequence). The CDR3 is 15 residues long. CDR3 protein: CSAYTGNSGNQPQHF.

The CDR3 spells CASSSTRDRGTDTQYF. The chain links TRBV7-9 to TRBJ2-3; TCRdb outputs TRBD1, but without DNA this stays unchecked. Germline loops: CDR1 SEHNR, CDR2 FQNEAQ (reference sequence). The CDR3 runs to 16 residues.

V and J are TRBV7-9 and TRBJ2-5; TCRdb gives TRBD2 as the D gene, but with no DNA this cannot be confirmed. CDR3 length: 16 amino acids. CDR1 is SEHNR and CDR2 is FQNEAQ in the germline V gene (reference sequence). The chain's CDR3 is CASSYLGTSDRGAQYF.

The rearrangement uses TRBV5-1 and TRBJ2-1; the TCRdb D gene call, TRBD2, has no DNA to confirm it. The germline gives CDR1 SGHRS, CDR2 YFSETQ. This CDR3 contains 15 residues. The CDR3: CASSIIAGANNEQFF.

V and J are TRBV10-3 and TRBJ2-7; TCRdb's D call, TRBD2, is unchecked because there is no DNA. The germline V gene has CDR1 ENHRY and CDR2 SYGVKD. The CDR3 sequence is 15 residues long. Here the CDR3 reads CASCLEASGSYEQYF.

The gene calls are TRBV7-9 and TRBJ2-1; lacking DNA, the TRBD2 call made by TCRdb goes unchecked. The germline V gene encodes CDR1 SEHNR and CDR2 FQNEAQ (reference sequence). The CDR3 sequence is 15 residues long. CDR3 region: CASSQTSGRYNEQFF.

The V gene is TRBV29-1, the J gene TRBJ2-2. The CDR3 contains 14 residues. Germline CDR1 is SQVTM and CDR2 is ANQGSEA. CDR3: CSVEEGANTGELFF.

CDR3 sequence: CSATLGLAGSSSGANVLTF. The V and J genes are TRBV20-1 and TRBJ2-6; absent DNA, TCRdb's TRBD2 call cannot be checked. CDR1 is DFQATT and CDR2 is SNEGSKA in the germline V gene (reference sequence). CDR3 length: 19 amino acids.

The rearrangement links TRBV12-3 or TRBV12-4 to TRBJ2-7; TCRdb picks TRBD2, but there is no DNA to check that call. The CDR3 has 13 amino acids. CDR3 in amino acids: CASSPLPTYEQYF.

This CDR3 is CAAKPRGTYNEQFF. The chain is built from TRBV19 and TRBJ2-1; as DNA is missing, the TRBD2 call by TCRdb cannot be tested. CDR1 is LNHDA and CDR2 is SQIVND in the germline V gene (reference sequence). This CDR3 spans 14 amino acids. The entire variable domain, with the rest obtained from reference TRBV19 and TRBJ2-1, is as follows: DGGITQSPKYLFRKEGQNVTLSCEQNLNHDAMYWYRQDPGQGLRLIYYSQIVNDFQKGDIAEGYSVSREKKESFPLTVTSAQKNPTAFYLCAAKPRGTYNEQFFGPGTRLTVL.

This chain links TRBV4-3 with TRBJ2-1; the D call of TRBD1 rests on TCRdb alone, since no DNA is present to check it. This CDR3 is built from 16 residues. In germline, CDR1 is LGHNA, CDR2 YSLEER. CDR3 in amino acids: CASSQDPPDIYNEQFF.

The chain carries TRBV6-6 and TRBJ2-1. CDR3 size: 16 residues. CDR1 and CDR2 from the germline V gene are MNHNY and SVGAGI (reference sequence). The CDR3 spells CASSYPSGFVESEQFF.